A single sample is the source of the 32 T cell receptor beta chains below, sequenced in a study of graft-versus-host responses after intestinal transplantation. Generated by immunoSEQ multiplex PCR, the TCRdb table keeps only in-frame clones and is missing some. Of about 9,600 clones listed, around 93% are singletons. The input for sequencing was PBMCs, taken roughly 45 days after intestinal transplantation. The receptors shown here come from a human patient who received an intestinal transplant, so some T cells may come from the graft donor.

V gene TRBV5-1 combines with J gene TRBJ2-7, with D tentatively TRBD1 (5 bases). Germline CDR1 SGHRS, CDR2 YFSETQ. The CDR3 totals 15 residues. Deletions cut 0 bases from V and 5 bases from J, with 15 bases between. The CDR3 region is CASSLGLGAAHEQYF. The CDR3, as DNA: TGCGCCAGCAGCTTGGGTTTAGGGGCTGCCCACGAGCAGTACTTC.

This clone came up a few times. This chain links TRBV5-6 with TRBJ2-5; 12 nucleotides align to TRBD2. Germline V CDR1 and CDR2: SGHDT, YYEEEE. With 0 bases clipped from V and 0 bases from J, the junction kept 6 bases outside the gene matches. This CDR3 spans 18 amino acids. Here the CDR3 reads CASSLGSSGGEYQETQYF. CDR3 nucleotides: TGTGCCAGCAGCTTGGGGTCTAGCGGGGGGGAGTACCAAGAGACCCAGTACTTC.

This clone has a single count. This sequence joins TRBV11-1 and TRBJ2-5, with TRBD1 matching over 7 bases. J was trimmed by 5 bases and V by 3 bases; bases with no gene match: 6. The germline V gene has CDR1 SGHAT and CDR2 FQDESV (reference sequence). This CDR3 spans 14 amino acids. The CDR3 DNA follows: TGTGCCAGCAGCTTCTGGCAGGGGGAGGAGACCCAGTACTTC. This gives the protein CASSFWQGEETQYF.

The chain couples TRBV4-1 to TRBJ2-1; D may match TRBD1 or TRBD2 (5 bases each). CDR1 MGHRA and CDR2 YSYEKL come from the germline V gene. The length of the CDR3 is 16 residues. V was shortened by 4 bases and J by 1 base, with 14 bases between the two germline ends. The CDR3 DNA is TGCGCCAGCAGCCTCCGGGACCGACCTTCCTACAATGAGCAGTTCTTC. Its translation is CASSLRDRPSYNEQFF.

The chain joins TRBV10-1 to TRBJ2-1; D uncertain. Germline V lookup: CDR1 WNHNN, CDR2 SYGVQD (reference sequence). V was shortened by 3 bases and J by 2 bases, with 5 bases between the two germline ends. This CDR3 is 13 amino acids long. In DNA form, the CDR3 reads TGCGCCAGCAGTGAATTGGCCTACAATGAGCAGTTCTTC. It is translated as CASSELAYNEQFF.

A single count supports this clone. The chain couples TRBV9 to TRBJ2-7, with 13 nucleotides matching TRBD2. Trimming took 3 bases from V and 7 from J; bases not matched to a gene: 10. The V gene's germline CDR1 is SGDLS and CDR2 YYNGEE. The CDR3 contains 16 residues. CDR3 bases: TGTGCCAGCAGCGGAACCGGGACTAGCGGGGATCGGGAGCAGTACTTC. Translating it yields CASSGTGTSGDREQYF.

The chain links TRBV9 to TRBJ2-1, with 9 bases identical to TRBD1. The germline V gene has CDR1 SGDLS and CDR2 YYNGEE. J lost 6 bases, V lost 4 bases, and 8 bases had no gene match. The CDR3 is made up of 15 amino acids. CDR3 bases: TGTGCCAGCAGCCCCCGGGACAGGGAAGGCAATGAGCAGTTCTTC. Translating it yields CASSPRDREGNEQFF. Supplemented by reference TRBV9 and TRBJ2-1, the full variable domain reads DSGVTQTPKHLITATGQRVTLRCSPRSGDLSVYWYQQSLDQGLQFLIQYYNGEERAKGNILERFSAQQFPDLHSELNLSSLELGDSALYFCASSPRDREGNEQFFGPGTRLTVL.

Only one count was recorded for this clone. CDR3 region: CASSLRRMEETQYF. In DNA form, the CDR3 reads TGTGCCAGCAGCCTCCGCCGGATGGAAGAGACCCAGTACTTC. The chain uses TRBV13 and TRBJ2-5; D is ambiguous. From germline, CDR1 is PRHDT and CDR2 FYEKMQ (reference sequence). The CDR3 consists of 14 residues. Deletions cut 5 bases from V and 3 bases from J, with 13 bases between.

The gene calls are TRBV6-1 and TRBJ2-7; maybe TRBD1 (6 bases). This CDR3 comprises 14 residues. Germline CDR1 and CDR2: MNHNS and SASEGT. V was shortened by 3 bases and J by 2 bases, with 11 bases between the two germline ends. CDR3 in DNA: TGTGCCAGCAGTGAGGTCGAGGGGGCCTACGAGCAGTACTTC. Protein sequence: CASSEVEGAYEQYF.

The chain combines TRBV9 with TRBJ2-7, with unresolved D. The CDR3 extends over 14 amino acids. V was trimmed by 0 bases and J by 1 base, leaving 8 bases between them. Germline V gene lookup returns CDR1 SGDLS and CDR2 YYNGEE. CDR3 DNA: TGTGCCAGCAGCGTAGGGTCTGGGTCCTACGAGCAGTACTTC. This codes for CASSVGSGSYEQYF.

This clone has a handful of counts. The sample carries other DNA sequences with the same CDR3. The V call is TRBV19, the J call TRBJ2-7; TRBD2 aligns across 7 bases. The V gene end was trimmed by 8 bases and the J gene end by 0 bases; junction bases not matched to a gene: 4. The V gene's germline CDR1 is LNHDA and CDR2 SQIVND (reference sequence). The CDR3 is made up of 13 amino acids. CDR3 DNA sequence: TGTGCCAGTCGCGGGGACTACTCCTACGAGCAGTACTTC. This sequence encodes CASRGDYSYEQYF.

The chain uses TRBV20-1 and TRBJ1-4; unclear D gene. The CDR3 consists of 11 residues. V was shortened by 6 bases and J by 7 bases, with 9 bases between the two germline ends. Germline assignment: CDR1 DFQATT and CDR2 SNEGSKA (reference sequence). CDR3 sequence reads: CSAPSGEKLFF. The CDR3 DNA reads TGCAGTGCCCCCTCGGGTGAAAAACTGTTTTTT.

The rearrangement uses TRBV29-1 and TRBJ2-7; no clear D gene. Trimming removed 7 bases from V and 0 bases from J, with 16 bases in between. The CDR3 is made up of 14 amino acids. Germline CDR1 reads SQVTM; CDR2 reads ANQGSEA. CDR3 amino acids: CSGKSHLDSYEQYF. CDR3 coding DNA: TGCAGCGGCAAGTCACACCTTGACTCCTACGAGCAGTACTTC.

The chain uses TRBV5-6 and TRBJ2-1; D remains unclear. Trimming left V 1 base short and J 2 bases short, with 4 bases between. CDR3 length equals 13 residues. The V gene's germline CDR1 is SGHDT and CDR2 YYEEEE. The CDR3: CASSLYPYNEQFF. The CDR3 nucleotides read TGTGCCAGCAGCTTGTACCCCTACAATGAGCAGTTCTTC.

The V and J genes are TRBV6-6 and TRBJ2-7; possible D gene TRBD2, 5 bases. Germline CDR1 reads MNHNY; CDR2 reads SVGAGI (reference sequence). CDR3 length: 13 amino acids. The ends were cut back, 6 bases at V and 3 bases at J, with 12 bases in the middle. DNA for the CDR3: TGTGCCAGCAGGGCTTGGGAGATCTACGAGCAGTACTTC. Protein sequence: CASRAWEIYEQYF.

V gene TRBV7-3 combines with J gene TRBJ2-1, with TRBD2 matching over 9 bases. V lost 8 bases, J lost 8 bases, and 13 bases stayed unmatched. The CDR3 length is 15 residues. Looked up from germline, CDR1 is SGHTA and CDR2 is FQGTGA. CDR3: CASPLGAGGVYEQFF. DNA for the CDR3: TGTGCCAGCCCCCTCGGGGCGGGGGGGGTCTATGAGCAGTTCTTC.

This clone showed up just a few times. The V and J genes are TRBV7-6 and TRBJ1-1, with TRBD1 matching over 8 bases. V trimming: 5 bases; J trimming: 3 bases; junction bases outside the gene matches: 14. CDR3 size: 17 residues. The V gene's germline CDR1 is SGHVS and CDR2 FNYEAQ. The CDR3 region has the DNA TGTGCCAGCAGCCATGCTTCAGGGGGCGCTTTGGACACTGAAGCTTTCTTT. Translating gives CASSHASGGALDTEAFF.

The V and J genes are TRBV14 and TRBJ1-3; 11 bases line up with TRBD1. Germline values: CDR1 SGHDN, CDR2 FVKESK. This CDR3 has 17 residues. Trimming removed 1 base from V and 4 bases from J; junction bases left unmatched: 6. DNA for the CDR3: TGTGCCAGCAGCCAAGGAGGACAGGGGGCTTTCGGAAACACCATATATTTT. It codes for CASSQGGQGAFGNTIYF.

The chain couples TRBV4-1 to TRBJ2-5; D gene ambiguous. This CDR3 region has 15 residues. CDR1 and CDR2 from the germline V gene are MGHRA and YSYEKL. V was clipped by 0 bases and J by 5 bases, with 13 bases between them. Here the CDR3 reads CASSQDPGSLETQYF. The CDR3 coding sequence is TGCGCCAGCAGCCAAGACCCGGGTTCTTTGGAGACCCAGTACTTC.

The chain carries TRBV6-5 and TRBJ1-2; no reliable D call. V lost 6 bases and J 8 bases, leaving 16 bases between the germline ends. The germline V gene has CDR1 MNHEY and CDR2 SVGAGI. The CDR3 consists of 13 residues. The CDR3 is CASSPTAGRGYTF. The CDR3 nucleotides are TGTGCCAGCAGCCCCACCGCGGGTCGCGGCTACACCTTC.

The V call is TRBV9, the J call TRBJ2-1, with D perhaps matching TRBD1 or TRBD2 (6 bases each). Germline CDR1 reads SGDLS; CDR2 reads YYNGEE. V was clipped by 0 bases and J by 7 bases, with 11 bases between them. CDR3 length: 14 residues. This CDR3 reads CASSVVGGRNEQFF. The CDR3 DNA follows: TGTGCCAGCAGCGTAGTCGGGGGCCGGAATGAGCAGTTCTTC.

This chain connects TRBV6-1 to TRBJ2-5, with D hard to call. This CDR3 spans 13 amino acids. V was pared by 6 bases and J by 5 bases, with 13 bases between. The germline gives CDR1 MNHNS, CDR2 SASEGT. The CDR3 region is CASSRPNGETQYF. In DNA, the CDR3 is TGTGCCAGCAGCCGACCTAATGGGGAGACCCAGTACTTC.

The V and J genes are TRBV6-5 and TRBJ1-1; unclear D gene. Trimming left V 1 base short and J 0 bases short, with 9 bases between. This CDR3 has 15 amino acids. Per germline, CDR1 MNHEY and CDR2 SVGAGI. The CDR3 DNA reads as TGTGCCAGCAGTTACTTCGGTCCTCTGAACACTGAAGCTTTCTTT. Encoded protein: CASSYFGPLNTEAFF.

This clone was observed a few times. The chain is built from TRBV19 and TRBJ1-1; 9 nucleotides match TRBD1. Germline V lookup: CDR1 LNHDA, CDR2 SQIVND (reference sequence). The CDR3 spans 16 residues. V dropped 4 bases and J dropped 2; count of bases not matched to a gene: 8. The CDR3 is CASSTRTGALNTEAFF. CDR3 nucleotides: TGTGCCAGTAGTACCCGGACAGGGGCCTTAAACACTGAAGCTTTCTTT.

The V call is TRBV5-6, the J call TRBJ1-4, with D hard to call. Germline-derived CDR1 and CDR2 are SGHDT and YYEEEE. The CDR3 runs to 15 residues. Between the trimmed V and J ends, which lost 4 bases and 3 bases, there was a span of 13 bases. The CDR3 DNA reads TGTGCCAGCAGCCTATTGACGGGCTCTAATGAAAAACTGTTTTTT. Its translation is CASSLLTGSNEKLFF.

The chain carries TRBV25-1 and TRBJ2-7, with TRBD1 matching 9 bases. V gave up 6 bases and J gave up 4 bases; unmatched junction bases: 13. CDR1 is MGHDK, CDR2 SYGVNS, per germline. The CDR3 length is 16 residues. CDR3 sequence (DNA): TGTGCCAGCAGCCGCGCGGGGACAGGGAAGGGGTACGAGCAGTACTTC. Protein: CASSRAGTGKGYEQYF.

The V call is TRBV7-9, the J call TRBJ2-2; 8 bases are a match to TRBD1. The CDR3 runs 15 residues. Trimming at V came to 3 bases and at J to 1 base, leaving 1 base not matched to a gene. Germline V lookup: CDR1 SEHNR, CDR2 FQNEAQ (reference sequence). The CDR3 sequence is CASSFDRGNTGELFF. DNA of the CDR3: TGTGCCAGCAGCTTCGACAGGGGGAACACCGGGGAGCTGTTTTTT.

The gene calls are TRBV19 and TRBJ2-5; D is unresolved. The CDR3 has 15 residues. V was pared by 5 bases and J by 5 bases, with 18 bases between. Germline-derived CDR1 and CDR2 are LNHDA and SQIVND (reference sequence). CDR3 bases: TGTGCCAGTAGTTGGGCCCCCGCAGGCGACGAGACCCAGTACTTC. As protein: CASSWAPAGDETQYF. The full variable domain, completed using reference TRBV19 and TRBJ2-5, is DGGITQSPKYLFRKEGQNVTLSCEQNLNHDAMYWYRQDPGQGLRLIYYSQIVNDFQKGDIAEGYSVSREKKESFPLTVTSAQKNPTAFYLCASSWAPAGDETQYFGPGTRLLVL.

The V call is TRBV11-2, the J call TRBJ1-1; 7 bases line up with TRBD1. Germline CDR1 is SGHAT and CDR2 is FQNNGV. Losses at the gene ends were 5 bases for V and 5 bases for J; bases not matched to a gene: 14. The CDR3 extends over 16 amino acids. The CDR3 nucleotides are TGTGCCAGCAGCCCACCGCCGGGACCCAGGGGGACTGAAGCTTTCTTT. Its translation is CASSPPPGPRGTEAFF.

Comment on this clone: This CDR3 is also generated by other DNA sequences in the sample. The rearrangement links TRBV10-3 to TRBJ1-1; TRBD1 is a possible D gene (6 bases). V lost 4 bases and J lost 6, with 12 bases in between. The germline gives CDR1 ENHRY, CDR2 SYGVKD. CDR3 length equals 13 residues. CDR3 in DNA: TGTGCCATCAGTGGGGGGGCTGGCGCTGAAGCTTTCTTT. It specifies CAISGGAGAEAFF.

Only one count was recorded for this clone. The J gene is TRBJ2-5, the V gene TRBV4-2, with D perhaps TRBD1 or TRBD2 (5 bases each). Germline loops: CDR1 LGHNA, CDR2 YNFKEQ. The CDR3 loop spans 18 amino acids. Between the trimmed V and J ends, which lost 3 bases and 5 bases, there was a span of 25 bases. CDR3 sequence: CASSQRGVGGPWGETQYF. The CDR3 coding sequence is TGTGCCAGCAGCCAGAGGGGTGTCGGAGGCCCATGGGGGGAGACCCAGTACTTC.

The J gene is TRBJ2-7, the V gene TRBV19, with D perhaps matching TRBD1 or TRBD2 (6 bases each). The CDR3 has 11 amino acids. V lost 8 bases, J lost 6 bases, and 11 bases lay in between. Germline V gene data show CDR1 as LNHDA and CDR2 as SQIVND (reference sequence). The CDR3 sequence: CASASGAEQYF. For the CDR3, the DNA is TGTGCCAGTGCCTCGGGGGCCGAGCAGTACTTC. The full variable domain, rest sourced from reference TRBV19 and TRBJ2-7, is DGGITQSPKYLFRKEGQNVTLSCEQNLNHDAMYWYRQDPGQGLRLIYYSQIVNDFQKGDIAEGYSVSREKKESFPLTVTSAQKNPTAFYLCASASGAEQYFGPGTRLTVT.